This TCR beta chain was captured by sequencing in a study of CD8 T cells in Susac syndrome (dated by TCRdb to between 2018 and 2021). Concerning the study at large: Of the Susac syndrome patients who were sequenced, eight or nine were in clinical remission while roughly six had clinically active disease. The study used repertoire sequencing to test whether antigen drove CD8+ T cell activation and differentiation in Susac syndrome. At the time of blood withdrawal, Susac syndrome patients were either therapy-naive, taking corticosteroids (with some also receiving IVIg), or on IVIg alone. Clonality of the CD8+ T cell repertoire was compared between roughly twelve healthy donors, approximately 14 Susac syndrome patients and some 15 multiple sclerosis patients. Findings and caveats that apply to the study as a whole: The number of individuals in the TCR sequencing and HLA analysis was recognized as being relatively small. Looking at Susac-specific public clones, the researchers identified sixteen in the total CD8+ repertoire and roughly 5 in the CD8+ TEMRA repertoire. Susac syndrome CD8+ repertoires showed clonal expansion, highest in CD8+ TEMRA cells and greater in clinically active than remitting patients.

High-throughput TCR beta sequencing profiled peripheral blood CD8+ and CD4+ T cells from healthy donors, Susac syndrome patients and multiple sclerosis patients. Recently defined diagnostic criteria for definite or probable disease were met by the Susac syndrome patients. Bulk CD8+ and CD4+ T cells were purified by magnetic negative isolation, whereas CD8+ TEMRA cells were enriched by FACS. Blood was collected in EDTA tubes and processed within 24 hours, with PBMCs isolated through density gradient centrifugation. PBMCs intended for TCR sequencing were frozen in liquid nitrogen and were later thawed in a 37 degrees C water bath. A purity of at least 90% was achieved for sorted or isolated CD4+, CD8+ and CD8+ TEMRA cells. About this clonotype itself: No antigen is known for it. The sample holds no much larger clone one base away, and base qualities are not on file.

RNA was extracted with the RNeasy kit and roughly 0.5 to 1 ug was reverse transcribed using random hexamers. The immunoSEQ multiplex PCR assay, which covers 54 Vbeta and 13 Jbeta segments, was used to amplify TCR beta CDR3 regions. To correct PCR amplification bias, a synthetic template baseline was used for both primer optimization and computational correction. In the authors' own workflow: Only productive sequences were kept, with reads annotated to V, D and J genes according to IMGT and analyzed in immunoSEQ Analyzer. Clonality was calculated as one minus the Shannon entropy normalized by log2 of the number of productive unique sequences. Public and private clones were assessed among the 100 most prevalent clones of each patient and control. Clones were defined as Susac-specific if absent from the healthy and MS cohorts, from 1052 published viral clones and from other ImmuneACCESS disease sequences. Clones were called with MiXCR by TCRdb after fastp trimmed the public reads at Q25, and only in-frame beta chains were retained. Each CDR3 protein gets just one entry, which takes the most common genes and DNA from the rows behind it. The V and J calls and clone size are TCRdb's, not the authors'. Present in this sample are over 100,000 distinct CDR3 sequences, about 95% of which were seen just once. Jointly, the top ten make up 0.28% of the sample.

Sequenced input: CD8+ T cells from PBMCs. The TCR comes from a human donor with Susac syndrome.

The nucleotides are TGTGCCACCAGTGACACAGGGGATAATTGGAATGAGCAGTTCTTC. It is translated as CATSDTGDNWNEQFF. The chain was built from TRBV24-1 and TRBJ2-1; 7 middle bases align to TRBD1. CDR1 and CDR2 were assigned from the germline V gene as KGHDR and SFDVKD. CDR3 length: 15 amino acids, cysteine to phenylalanine. Kept here is only the CDR3 DNA, which spans 45 bases and is read in frame from base 1. Unmatched junction bases come to 9, with V trimmed by 4 bases and J by 7 bases.